This T cell receptor (beta chain) was sequenced during a study of T cell responses to AZD1222 COVID-19 vaccine. Study conclusions and caveats: The donor group comprised mostly white British people and more females; the analysis possibly underestimated clonal diversity. Spike-wide coverage was observed for vaccine-associated CD4 TCRs, with dominant responses at 160-218 and 743-854. A rise in Spike-specific TCR breadth and depth followed two AZD1222 doses. Seropositive at baseline were only 5 to 7 AZD1222 recipients.

The germline gives CDR1 LGHNA, CDR2 YNFKEQ. With V trimmed by 0 bases and J by 2 bases, 10 bases remained unmatched. The CDR3 extends over 18 amino acids. Some clones are missing from TCRdb's copy, which holds only in-frame ones; the method was immunoSEQ multiplex PCR. The sample includes more than 150,000 clones, about 92% of them seen just once. Notes on this clone: Its antigen is unidentified.

The sequence was collected from an adult in good health. The J gene is TRBJ2-3, the V gene TRBV4-2; 8 bases match TRBD2. This specimen consisted of peripheral blood, obtained on day 0 of AZD1222 vaccination. The CDR3 DNA reads as TGTGCCAGCAGCCAAGAATTCGCTAGCGGGCCATACACAGATACGCAGTATTTT. It is translated as CASSQEFASGPYTDTQYF.